The text below deals with one T cell receptor (beta chain). Its antigen is as yet unknown. Generated by immunoSEQ multiplex PCR, the TCRdb table keeps only in-frame clones and is missing some. The sample records around 1.5 million clones, about 98% being singletons. Germline V gene sequence: CDR1 SGHVS, CDR2 FQNEAQ. The CDR3 loop spans 15 amino acids. With 2 bases clipped from V and 3 bases from J, the junction kept 3 bases outside the gene matches. This record comes from a study of shared clonotypes between healthy human individuals. Study results and caveats: The donor pool, a small one, limited the genetic and exposure-history diversity represented.

The sequence was obtained from a man aged 25 to 40 in good health. The material sequenced was naive CD4+ T cells sorted from blood. Regarding subset: CD45RA+ positively selected. The chain uses TRBV7-8 and TRBJ2-1; 8 bases are a match to TRBD2. CDR3 sequence: CASSLPGGGYNEQFF. The CDR3 DNA sequence: TGTGCCAGCAGCTTACCGGGAGGGGGCTACAATGAGCAGTTCTTC. Using reference TRBV7-8 and TRBJ2-1 for the parts outside the CDR3, the full variable domain is GAGVSQSPRYKVAKRGQDVALRCDPISGHVSLFWYQQALGQGPEFLTYFQNEAQLDKSGLPSDRFFAERPEGSVSTLKIQRTQQEDSAVYLCASSLPGGGYNEQFFGPGTRLTVL.